This TCR beta chain was observed in a study of cytomegalovirus exposure and HLA in healthy donors (dated by TCRdb to the late 2010s). For the study in its entirety: An earlier analysis of some 620 of the donors reported approximately 260 Gb of sequence data and 95 million to 140 million unique TCR beta sequences obtained from around 170 million T cells. Typing coverage varied by locus: about 629-630 donors for A, B, C, DRB1 and DQB1; approximately 560 for DQA1; approximately 570 for DPA1; more than 450 for DPB1. Donor age, sex, ethnicity and CMV serostatus were collected together with the repertoire data. Several DR-DQ haplotypes were treated as single units for association and clustering because of strong linkage in the cohort. Class I and class II HLA loci were covered by the typing at four-digit resolution. The study aimed to test whether signatures of past pathogen exposure could be identified by cataloging public T cell receptors. To decide whether each TCR beta V gene segment behaved as functional or pseudogenic, an earlier analysis of some 600 of the donors relied on high-throughput TCR beta sequencing. On average, 235,054 unique TCR beta nucleotide sequences were sequenced per donor among several hundred genotyped donors of the cohort, with roughly 18% of those sequences being non-productive. Rather than using new phenotypic data, the later analysis identified candidate immune exposures from TCR beta sequences and from how often those sequences occurred across donors. The genetic ancestry cluster associated with self-reported Caucasian donors included over 65% of the approximately 410 genotyped donors. Besides the first cohort of 666 subjects, a separate validation cohort made up of over a hundred different subjects was used. Every repertoire in the discovery cohort had been generated on one and the same sequencing platform. The study profiled the T cell repertoires of 500 to 800 subjects by immunosequencing and related them to cytomegalovirus serostatus. Genome-wide SNP genotypes for about three fifths of the roughly 670 donors were used in a later genetic analysis, which treated that subset as a discovery cohort. Roughly 300 gigabases of sequencing data and approximately 85 million unique TCR sequences were included in an early release covering about 620 HLA-typed donors. High-throughput TCR immunosequencing, statistical association of individual TCRs with disease status, and machine learning were combined to predict cytomegalovirus infection status. To study patterns of TCR occurrence, a later analysis re-analyzed previously published TCR beta repertoires from 666 donors and added high-resolution HLA genotyping.

Libraries came from the immunoSEQ multiplex PCR assay. For the multiplex PCR, a mixture combining 60 forward primers for TCR Vbeta segments and 13 reverse primers for TCR Jbeta segments was used. A multiplex PCR assay on genomic DNA amplified the CDR3 region of rearranged TCR beta genes. The amplified TCR beta libraries were sequenced on the Illumina HiSeq System as 87-base-pair reads. The original pipeline was this. A later analysis counted tens of millions of unique TCR beta chains across the 500 to 850 repertoires, and roughly 9.9 million of these chains were shared by at least two donors. Raw reads were error-corrected and collapsed into unique sequences by a nearest-neighbor algorithm in which closely related sequences were merged to remove PCR and sequencing errors. To assign V, D and J gene segments, CDR3 sequences were aligned to IMGT reference sequences. Each retained sequence needed at least a six-nucleotide match to both a V gene segment and a J gene segment. Rearrangements were called productive when the CDR3 lacked stop codons and stayed in frame with V and J; all others were non-productive. Following IMGT convention, CDR3 was defined as the stretch from the second conserved V-encoded cysteine up to the conserved J-encoded phenylalanine. The earlier analysis of about 620 of the donors excluded sequences that lacked an unambiguous match to a single V gene segment. In an earlier analysis of some 590 of the donors, a V segment was called functional when productive rearrangements were above 56.7%, and segregating when the standard deviation between donors exceeded 5%. A statistical classification framework was built to diagnose cytomegalovirus status from the catalog of TCR beta chain sequences. In a later analysis, V and J genes were assigned by comparing TCR nucleotide sequences against IMGT/GENE-DB human TR gene sequences. A later analysis assigned CDR3 sequences and most-parsimonious VDJ recombination scenarios with the TCRdist pipeline. In a later analysis, each TCR beta chain was defined by its CDR3 amino acid sequence together with its V-gene family, and reads without a unique V-gene family were excluded. As a way to deal with suspected cross-contamination and a sequencing artifact, a later analysis dropped 450 to 700 nucleotide sequences that were highly shared and had low generation probability. In a later analysis, a clonal expansion index was calculated for each public chain from normalized within-repertoire ranks of inferred template counts. A later analysis computed generation probabilities with a VDJ recombination model fitted to out-of-frame rearrangements, and checked the results against IGoR. A later analysis scored TCR-TCR, TCR-HLA and TCR-CMV co-occurrence with hypergeometric tests, applying a repertoire-size bias correction to TCR pairs. In a later analysis, false discovery rates were estimated by permuting HLA or CMV assignments 20 times. A later analysis grouped co-occurring TCRs with DBSCAN, adding TCRdist sequence similarity when clustering within HLA-allele-positive subsets. For co-occurrence clustering, repertoires with fewer than 30,000 or more than 120,000 public chains were excluded, along with about five repertoires with anomalous nucleotide sharing. TCRdb limited this immuneACCESS table to in-frame rearrangements with V and J called. A share of clones is missing; checked studies link under half to unresolved V genes, and the rest is unexplained. V and J calls and clone size come straight from that table; D and trimming were deduced from the DNA. A total of some 170,000 clones appear in this sample, more than 65% of them only once. Roughly 3% of the sample goes to the ten largest clones.

The cohort comprised under 700 healthy bone marrow donors. At the time of sampling, all cohort members were nominally healthy, though unrecorded immune exposures were likely present. The donor was CMV seronegative and was included in the group of around 320 seronegative cohort members. Each donor provided a peripheral blood sample, and peripheral blood mononuclear cells were used for TCR beta sequencing. The Qiagen DNeasy Blood Extraction Kit was used to extract genomic DNA from the blood cell samples. For this clone: The antigen this receptor binds is unknown. No quality values exist for individual bases; no much larger clone is one base distant.

General findings and caveats noted by the study authors: In a later analysis, several top co-occurrence clusters were reported to appear linked to parvovirus B19, influenza, CMV and Epstein-Barr virus. The classifier was reported to diagnose cytomegalovirus status with high specificity and sensitivity in both the original cohort and the validation cohort. According to a later analysis, most CMV-associated TCR beta chains appeared to be HLA-restricted, and the HLA associations seemed to be driven largely by CMV exposure. At a false discovery rate of 0.05, a later analysis linked 16,951 TCR beta sequences to specific HLA alleles. An earlier analysis of 587 of the donors showed that most TCR beta V segments appeared in productive rearrangements either about 87% or about 30% of the time, which broadly matched IMGT annotations. Because HLA typing was unavailable for some donors at each locus, only the typed subset was used in association tests. The study gave a list of over 150 TCR beta chains associated with cytomegalovirus. Presence/absence analyses assumed roughly uniform sequencing depth across donors, an assumption that may not hold. Strong co-occurrence of HLA alleles, especially DR and DQ, made assigning TCR associations to individual alleles difficult. CMV serostatus was the only immune exposure information available for the cohort. An association between a missense DCLRE1C variant and V-gene and J-gene trimming of TCR beta chains was found in a later genetic analysis and replicated in an independent cohort. A later genetic analysis reported fewer N-insertions in productive TCRs among donors in an Asian-associated ancestry cluster than the roughly 720-donor mean. Because counts were too low, around 17 rarely observed V segments, including chromosome 9 orphons, were left out of the earlier analysis of 587 of the donors. A later analysis found that HLA-associated TCR beta chains were more clonally expanded and had lower generation probabilities than equally common non-associated chains. According to a later analysis, TCR association rates differed among HLA loci, with DRB1 alleles showing the most associated TCRs and HLA-C alleles showing the fewest. It was suggested by the authors that the approach could potentially be generalized to other disease states and immunological phenotypes. A further reported finding was that TCR beta sequences accurately predicted the HLA-A and HLA-B alleles for most subjects in the first cohort. Most TCR sequences were seen in very few donors, while some public TCRs were found in many individuals. A cluster of highly shared sequence variants was judged likely to represent a technical artifact of the sequencing pipeline. Only TCR beta chains were sequenced in this cohort, and the absence of alpha or paired-chain data limited detectable features. In vitro tests confirmed that a few of the cytomegalovirus-associated TCR beta chains recognize cytomegalovirus antigens. Correlated functional status among segregating V segments might be attributable to linkage disequilibrium, but an unknown experimental factor could not be ruled out.

Sequenced sample: PBMCs. This clonotype was sampled from a female donor in good health and CMV-seronegative.

The DNA is TGCAGTGCTGTCCAGGACACAGATACGCAGTATTTT. Its translation reads: CSAVQDTDTQYF. Recombination linked TRBV29-1 to TRBJ2-3; there is no confident call for the D gene. Measured from the cysteine to the phenylalanine, the CDR3 is 12 residues long. The read is trimmed to its CDR3 DNA, 36 bases read in frame from base 1. CDR1 and CDR2 were assigned from the germline V gene as SQVTM and ANQGSEA.